This T cell receptor (beta chain) appears in the sequencing data of a study of blood T cell repertoires in COVID-19. The overall study: There were acute and convalescent COVID-19 samples, and they came from the United States, Italy and Spain. In each case, the material was cDNA or gDNA derived from T cells, B-cell-depleted T cells, or PBMCs.

Per the original data handling: From reference gene primer amplification, estimates of nucleated cell counts were derived. Assay used: immunoSEQ multiplex PCR; TCRdb lists only in-frame clones, some missing. The V and J calls and the clone size are those of that table, but D and trimming were determined from the DNA. The sample records about 140,000 clones, around 91% being singletons. Trimming removed 4 bases from V and 5 bases from J; junction bases left unmatched: 8. The CDR3 is 15 amino acids. Germline CDR1 SGHNT, CDR2 YYREEE (reference sequence). The sequence was collected from a woman in her fifties or sixties with active COVID-19. The source material was peripheral blood. This chain connects TRBV5-4 to TRBJ2-7, with 11 bases that match TRBD2. The CDR3 is CASSGQLAGADEQYF. For the CDR3, the DNA is TGTGCCAGCAGCGGACAACTAGCGGGAGCCGACGAGCAGTACTTC.